These 24 T cell receptor beta chains were all obtained from the same sample, sequenced in a study of blood T cells in healthy people across ages. PCR was performed a second time for roughly 7 to 11 cycles using a sample-barcoded 5' primer and a J-beta primer mix. TCRdb reprocessed the 5' RACE reads via MiXCR and lists one record per CDR3 protein. Here the sample spans about 720,000 distinct CDR3 sequences, about a fifth being singletons. Input material: blood. The source of these receptors is an older man in good health.

This clonotype was counted ten times or more. The CDR3 reads CASSGPGYTEAFF. The CDR3 DNA sequence: TGCGCCAGCAGTGGTCCGGGGTACACTGAAGCTTTCTTT. The chain is built from TRBV10-1 and TRBJ1-1; D unclear. CDR1 and CDR2 (germline): WNHNN, SYGVQD (reference sequence). V was clipped by 4 bases and J by 3 bases, with 9 bases between them. The CDR3 is made up of 13 amino acids.

This clonotype was counted many times. The V and J genes are TRBV5-6 and TRBJ1-5; D is perhaps TRBD1 (6 bases). CDR3 length: 15 amino acids. The ends were cut back, 4 bases at V and 6 bases at J, with 17 bases in the middle. Germline V lookup: CDR1 SGHDT, CDR2 YYEEEE. This chain's CDR3 is CASSARGLAGQPQHF. The CDR3 DNA follows: TGTGCCAGCAGCGCCAGGGGCTTGGCGGGTCAGCCCCAGCATTTT.

The chain recombines TRBV10-3 with TRBJ2-1; TRBD2 matches 7 bases. The CDR3 contains 16 residues. The V gene's germline CDR1 is ENHRY and CDR2 SYGVKD. The V gene end was trimmed by 2 bases and the J gene end by 4 bases; junction bases not matched to a gene: 8. This CDR3 is CAISENLAEKYNEQFF. Here the CDR3 DNA reads TGTGCCATCAGTGAGAACCTAGCGGAAAAATACAATGAGCAGTTCTTC.

The chain is built from TRBV12-3 or TRBV12-4 and TRBJ1-5; a possible D gene is TRBD1 (5 bases). Trimming cost V 3 bases and J 2 bases, with 11 bases left between them. The CDR3 contains 15 residues. CDR3 bases: TGTGCCAGCAGTTTGGGGGGTCCAGGCAATCAGCCCCAGCATTTT. It codes for CASSLGGPGNQPQHF.

This clonotype was found a few times. This chain links TRBV7-9 with TRBJ2-5; 9 bases map to TRBD2. Germline-derived CDR1 and CDR2 are SEHNR and FQNEAQ (reference sequence). This CDR3 region has 15 residues. Germline trimming cut 3 bases from V and 7 bases from J; bases unmatched to any gene: 9. CDR3 residues: CASSLIGSREGTQYF. The CDR3 bases are TGTGCCAGCAGCTTGATCGGCTCGCGGGAGGGGACCCAGTACTTC.

The CDR3 DNA reads as TGTGCCAGCAGCCTGACAGGGGGAACGCCCCAGCATTTT. It is translated as CASSLTGGTPQHF. The chain has TRBV14 and TRBJ1-5, with 9 bases fitting TRBD1. V was clipped by 4 bases and J by 9 bases; unmatched bases: 4. The CDR3 covers 13 residues. Germline CDR1 SGHDN, CDR2 FVKESK.

V and J are TRBV12-3 or TRBV12-4 and TRBJ1-2, with D perhaps TRBD1 (5 bases). This CDR3 contains 13 residues. V lost 6 bases, J lost 0 bases, and 8 bases lay in between. CDR3 protein: CASSRTTNYGYTF. CDR3 bases: TGTGCCAGCAGCAGGACAACTAACTATGGCTACACCTTC.

This chain links TRBV7-3 with TRBJ2-5, with TRBD2 identical over 12 bases. The J call may not be correct, given that the DNA end is closer to TRBJ2-1. Germline V gene data show CDR1 as SGHTA and CDR2 as FQGTGA. This CDR3 is built from 18 residues. The chain's CDR3 is CASSLSPRLAGAYNEQFF. Here the CDR3 DNA reads TGTGCCAGCAGCTTATCCCCCAGACTAGCGGGAGCCTACAATGAGCAGTTCTTC.

CDR3 amino acids: CASSYMGFPGLDTQYF. The CDR3 DNA reads TGTGCCAGCAGTTACATGGGATTCCCTGGCTTAGATACGCAGTATTTT. The chain uses TRBV6-5 and TRBJ2-3, with D uncertain. Germline V lookup: CDR1 MNHEY, CDR2 SVGAGI. The CDR3 is 16 amino acids. V lost 2 bases and J 5 bases, leaving 17 bases between the germline ends.

This chain links TRBV6-2 or TRBV6-3 with TRBJ1-2, with a weak D call TRBD1 (5 bases). Between the trimmed V and J ends, which lost 6 bases and 5 bases, there was a span of 19 bases. The CDR3 is 15 amino acids. Germline CDR1 and CDR2: MNHEY and SVGEGT. The CDR3 sequence: CASRATGTANYGYTF. Written as DNA, the CDR3 is TGTGCCAGCAGAGCCACCGGGACGGCAAATTATGGCTACACCTTC.

This sequence joins TRBV18 and TRBJ2-7; 7 positions match TRBD1. Trimming took 3 bases from V and 4 from J; bases not matched to a gene: 6. The CDR3 is made up of 14 amino acids. Germline CDR1 KGHSH, CDR2 LQKENI. The CDR3: CASSPGGQVYEQYF. DNA for the CDR3: TGTGCCAGCTCACCCGGAGGACAGGTTTACGAGCAGTACTTC.

The table lists this clonotype with a few counts. The chain employs TRBV7-9 and TRBJ1-1, with a possible D match to TRBD1 (5 bases). The CDR3 has 16 residues. The germline V gene has CDR1 SEHNR and CDR2 FQNEAQ (reference sequence). The ends were cut back, 5 bases at V and 0 bases at J, with 16 bases in the middle. In DNA, the CDR3 is TGTGCCAGCAGCCTCCGTCCGACAGTAGTGAACACTGAAGCTTTCTTT. Its translation is CASSLRPTVVNTEAFF.

The chain couples TRBV5-1 to TRBJ2-4, with TRBD2 matching over 14 bases. V dropped 2 bases and J dropped 1; count of bases not matched to a gene: 5. Germline values: CDR1 SGHRS, CDR2 YFSETQ. The CDR3 is 18 residues long. The chain's CDR3 is CASSLPGLAGAAKNIQYF. CDR3 DNA sequence: TGCGCCAGCAGCTTACCGGGACTAGCGGGAGCGGCCAAAAACATTCAGTACTTC.

The chain links TRBV20-1 to TRBJ2-7; a possible D gene is TRBD2 (5 bases). The CDR3 is made up of 13 amino acids. Germline lookup yields CDR1 DFQATT and CDR2 SNEGSKA (reference sequence). V shed 6 bases and J shed 2 bases, with 14 bases lying between them. Here the CDR3 DNA reads TGCAGTGCGACAAGCGGAGAGGCCTACGAGCAGTACTTC. As protein: CSATSGEAYEQYF.

This clonotype has more than one count but fewer than ten. V is TRBV5-1 and J is TRBJ1-5; TRBD1 is a possible D gene (5 bases). Trimming removed 3 bases at V and 3 bases at J, with 25 bases between. The CDR3 length is 19 residues. Germline values: CDR1 SGHRS, CDR2 YFSETQ. In DNA form, the CDR3 reads TGCGCCAGCAGCTCGCCGGGGCAGGAAAAGCCCCTTACCAATCAGCCCCAGCATTTT. Its translation is CASSSPGQEKPLTNQPQHF.

At least ten counts were recorded for this clonotype. The rearrangement links TRBV5-1 to TRBJ2-5; the match to TRBD1 covers 9 bases. This CDR3 contains 16 residues. Losses at the gene ends were 0 bases for V and 1 base for J; bases not matched to a gene: 4. CDR1 SGHRS and CDR2 YFSETQ come from the germline V gene. The CDR3 DNA reads TGCGCCAGCAGCTTGGCCGGGACAGGGCCCCAAGAGACCCAGTACTTC. Protein product: CASSLAGTGPQETQYF.

This clonotype has a handful of counts. The rearrangement links TRBV6-2 or TRBV6-3 to TRBJ2-2; D is perhaps TRBD1 (5 bases). This CDR3 has 13 amino acids. Trimming pared 5 bases from V and 3 bases from J, leaving 7 bases between. Germline-derived CDR1 and CDR2 are MNHEY and SVGEGT. The CDR3 region is CASSRRDTGELFF. The CDR3 coding sequence is TGTGCCAGCAGTCGCAGGGACACCGGGGAGCTGTTTTTT.

The chain recombines TRBV24-1 with TRBJ2-7; D is unclear. This CDR3 contains 13 residues. V lost 3 bases to trimming and J lost 7 bases, with 12 bases between them. In germline, CDR1 is KGHDR, CDR2 SFDVKD. CDR3 region: CATSDVSPREQYF. For the CDR3, the DNA is TGTGCCACCAGTGATGTGTCCCCTCGAGAGCAGTACTTC.

Of note for this clonotype: Relative to the germline gene, one junction end is altered; a read error may explain this. The V call is TRBV4-1, the J call TRBJ1-5; D remains unclear. The CDR3 length is 17 residues. Germline V gene data show CDR1 as MGHRA and CDR2 as YSYEKL. The CDR3 spells CASSTTFPRQSNQSQHF. For the CDR3, the DNA is TGCGCCAGCAGCACGACCTTCCCTCGGCAAAGCAATCAGTCCCAGCATTTT.

A note on this clonotype: This may stem from a read error, because a much larger clone lies one nucleotide away. Since the CDR3 does not end with the conserved phenylalanine or tryptophan, this likely comes from a read error. This chain uses TRBV5-1 with TRBJ2-1; D is unclear. The DNA end favors TRBJ2-7, so the J call may be wrong. Germline CDR1 and CDR2: SGHRS and YFSETQ. The CDR3 loop spans 12 amino acids. CDR3 DNA: TGCGCCAGCAGCTTCGACGACTACGAGCAGTACCTC. Translated, it gives CASSFDDYEQYL.

A few counts support this clonotype. This rearrangement joins TRBV5-1 to TRBJ2-3; 7 positions agree with TRBD1. J lost 0 bases, V lost 5 bases, and 9 bases had no gene match. This CDR3 contains 16 residues. Germline-derived CDR1 and CDR2 are SGHRS and YFSETQ. CDR3 protein: CASRTGLEGSTDTQYF. CDR3 nucleotide sequence: TGCGCCAGCAGGACAGGGCTGGAAGGAAGCACAGATACGCAGTATTTT.

As concerns this clonotype: This could be a read error, since a much larger clone is one nucleotide away. This chain joins TRBV7-6 and TRBJ2-2; D is ambiguous. CDR1 is SGHVS and CDR2 is FNYEAQ in the germline V gene. The CDR3 extends over 14 amino acids. The CDR3 sequence: CASSLLTSTEELFF. DNA for the CDR3: TGTGCCAGCAGCCTCCTTACATCCACCGAGGAGCTGTTTTTT.

This clonotype was counted a few times. The chain combines TRBV29-1 with TRBJ1-1; D unclear. The V gene lost 8 bases and the J gene lost 4 bases, with 14 bases spanning the gap. The CDR3 sequence is 12 residues long. Germline-derived CDR1 and CDR2 are SQVTM and ANQGSEA. CDR3 nucleotides: TGCAGCTTCAAAGGCCGGGGCACTGAAGCTTTCTTT. This translates into CSFKGRGTEAFF.

The chain employs TRBV4-3 and TRBJ2-7; D is perhaps TRBD1 (6 bases). V was cut by 2 bases and J by 5 bases, with 7 bases left in between. CDR3 length: 12 residues. Germline assignment: CDR1 LGHNA and CDR2 YSLEER. CDR3 region: CASSQTGNEQYF. In DNA, the CDR3 is TGCGCCAGCAGCCAAACAGGGAACGAGCAGTACTTC.